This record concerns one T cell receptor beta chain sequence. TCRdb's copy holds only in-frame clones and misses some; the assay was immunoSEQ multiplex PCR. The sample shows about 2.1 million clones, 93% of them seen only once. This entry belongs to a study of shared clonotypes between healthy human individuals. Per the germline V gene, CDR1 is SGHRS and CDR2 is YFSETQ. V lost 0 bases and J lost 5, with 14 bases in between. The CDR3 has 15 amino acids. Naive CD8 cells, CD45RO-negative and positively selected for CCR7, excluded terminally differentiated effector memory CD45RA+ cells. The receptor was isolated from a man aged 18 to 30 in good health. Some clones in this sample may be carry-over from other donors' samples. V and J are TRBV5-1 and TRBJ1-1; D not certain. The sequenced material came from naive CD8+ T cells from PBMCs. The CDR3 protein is CASSLVGHGRTEAFF. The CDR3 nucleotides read TGCGCCAGCAGCTTGGTAGGGCACGGCAGGACTGAAGCTTTCTTT.